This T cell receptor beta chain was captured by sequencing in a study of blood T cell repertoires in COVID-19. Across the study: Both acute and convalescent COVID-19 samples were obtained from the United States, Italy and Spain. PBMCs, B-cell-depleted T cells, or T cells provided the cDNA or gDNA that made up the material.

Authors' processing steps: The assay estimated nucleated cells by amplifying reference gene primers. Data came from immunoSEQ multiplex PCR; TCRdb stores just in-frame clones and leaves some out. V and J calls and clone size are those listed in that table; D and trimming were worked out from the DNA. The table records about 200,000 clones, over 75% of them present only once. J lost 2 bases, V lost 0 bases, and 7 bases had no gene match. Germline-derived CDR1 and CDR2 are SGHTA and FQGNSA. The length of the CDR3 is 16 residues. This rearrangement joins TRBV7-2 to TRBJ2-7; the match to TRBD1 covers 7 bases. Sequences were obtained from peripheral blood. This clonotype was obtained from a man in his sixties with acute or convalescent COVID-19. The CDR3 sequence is CASSLAGTVSTYEQYF. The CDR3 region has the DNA TGTGCCAGCAGCTTAGCCGGGACAGTATCCACCTACGAGCAGTACTTC.